The 3 T cell receptor beta chains listed next were all sequenced from one sample in a study of CD8 T cells in Susac syndrome. After extraction with the RNeasy kit, about 0.45 to 1 ug of the RNA was reverse transcribed using random hexamers. TCRdb re-analysed the immunoSEQ multiplex PCR reads in MiXCR, keeping a single row per CDR3 protein. This table holds some 180,000 distinct CDR3 sequences, over 85% found once. The specimen sequenced was CD4+ T cells from PBMCs. These receptors came from a human donor in good health.

The rearrangement uses TRBV7-2 and TRBJ2-7, with 7 bases matching TRBD1. The CDR3 consists of 13 residues. V shed 4 bases, J shed 6 bases, and the junction held 6 bases outside the gene matches. Germline V gene lookup returns CDR1 SGHTA and CDR2 FQGNSA. This CDR3 is CASSSTGNAEQYF. DNA of the CDR3: TGTGCCAGCAGCTCGACAGGGAATGCCGAGCAGTACTTC.

This clonotype was detected once. V usage is TRBV7-2 and J usage is TRBJ2-7, with D unresolved. CDR1 and CDR2 from the germline V gene are SGHTA and FQGNSA. The CDR3 totals 14 residues. V lost 2 bases and J lost 5, with 13 bases in between. CDR3 coding DNA: TGTGCCAGCAGCTTAACTCCCCCGGTCAACGAGCAGTACTTC. This sequence encodes CASSLTPPVNEQYF.

In its sample, this clonotype was seen a few times. The V gene is TRBV11-1, the J gene TRBJ2-7, with 10 nucleotides matching TRBD2. CDR1 is SGHAT and CDR2 is FQDESV in the germline V gene (reference sequence). After removal of 1 base from V and 2 bases from J, the junction contained 5 bases not matched to a gene. The CDR3 has 16 amino acids. Written as DNA, the CDR3 is TGTGCCAGCAGCTTAGATAGCGGGAGGATTGCCTACGAGCAGTACTTC. It yields the protein CASSLDSGRIAYEQYF.